The next 27 T cell receptor beta chains were all read from a single sample in a study of cytomegalovirus exposure and HLA in healthy donors. PCR used 60 Vbeta primers and 13 Jbeta primers. This table comes from immunoSEQ multiplex PCR, and its TCRdb copy is limited to in-frame clones, with some not included. This sample carries 130,000 to 150,000 clones, about 70% of them seen once, and the ten largest clones take under 4.5%. The sequenced material came from PBMCs. The receptors derive from a man aged 18 to 30 in good health and CMV-seronegative.

The chain combines TRBV19 with TRBJ2-1; 10 bases agree with TRBD1. The ends lost 5 bases at V and 9 bases at J; junction bases unmatched: 10. The V gene's germline CDR1 is LNHDA and CDR2 SQIVND (reference sequence). The CDR3 is made up of 15 amino acids. The CDR3 nucleotides read TGTGCCAGTAGTCCCGGGACAGGGGCCCTCATTGAGCAGTTCTTC. It encodes CASSPGTGALIEQFF.

V and J are TRBV5-1 and TRBJ2-7, with D uncertain. The CDR3 spans 14 residues. The V end was cut by 0 bases, the J end by 0 bases, with 7 bases between. CDR1 SGHRS and CDR2 YFSETQ come from the germline V gene. This CDR3 is CASSLGLFSYEQYF. The CDR3 DNA sequence: TGCGCCAGCAGCTTGGGACTCTTCTCCTACGAGCAGTACTTC.

V is TRBV7-2 and J is TRBJ1-2; 7 bases are a match to TRBD1. CDR1 SGHTA and CDR2 FQGNSA come from the germline V gene. The CDR3 extends over 14 amino acids. Germline trimming cut 3 bases from V and 8 bases from J; bases unmatched to any gene: 9. CDR3: CASSLLGGGRGYTF. CDR3 coding DNA: TGTGCCAGCAGCTTGTTAGGAGGGGGCCGGGGCTACACCTTC.

This chain links TRBV28 with TRBJ2-7; possible D gene TRBD1, 5 bases. CDR1 is MDHEN and CDR2 is SYDVKM in the germline V gene. This CDR3 has 14 amino acids. Trimming cost V 4 bases and J 0 bases, with 10 bases left between them. For the CDR3, the DNA is TGTGCCAGCAGTTCTGTGACAGCCTCCTACGAGCAGTACTTC. This encodes CASSSVTASYEQYF.

This chain joins TRBV5-1 and TRBJ2-5; the match to TRBD1 covers 9 bases. Germline CDR1 SGHRS, CDR2 YFSETQ. This CDR3 region has 15 residues. V gave up 10 bases and J gave up 5 bases; unmatched junction bases: 15. DNA for the CDR3: TGCGCCGGAAAAACCGGGACAGGGATCGGGGAGACCCAGTACTTC. Translated, it gives CAGKTGTGIGETQYF. The whole variable domain, remainder taken from reference TRBV5-1 and TRBJ2-5, is KAGVTQTPRYLIKTRGQQVTLSCSPISGHRSVSWYQQTPGQGLQFLFEYFSETQRNKGNFPGRFSGRQFSNSRSEMNVSTLELGDSALYLCAGKTGTGIGETQYFGPGTRLLVL.

The chain uses TRBV5-6 and TRBJ1-6, with D tentatively TRBD1 (6 bases). The germline CDR1 and CDR2 sequences are SGHDT and YYEEEE. The CDR3 spans 17 residues. The germline V and J ends were trimmed by 3 bases and 4 bases, with 17 bases remaining between them. The CDR3 region has the DNA TGTGCCAGCAGCTCTTTACGGACAGATTTTTATAATTCACCCCTCCACTTT. Encoded protein: CASSSLRTDFYNSPLHF.

This chain uses TRBV2 with TRBJ2-2; TRBD2 agrees at 7 bases. Trimming at V came to 4 bases and at J to 0 bases, leaving 8 bases not matched to a gene. CDR3 length equals 17 residues. CDR1 is SNHLY, CDR2 FYNNEI, per germline. The CDR3 region is CASSGAAGIPNTGELFF. CDR3 coding DNA: TGTGCCAGCAGTGGCGCAGCGGGGATACCGAACACCGGGGAGCTGTTTTTT.

This chain uses TRBV11-3 with TRBJ2-5; 12 bases are shared with TRBD2. The germline gives CDR1 SGHNT, CDR2 YENEEA. J lost 2 bases, V lost 2 bases, and 3 bases had no gene match. The CDR3 is made up of 16 amino acids. The CDR3 here is CASSLSGLAGQETQYF. The CDR3 coding sequence is TGTGCCAGCAGCTTATCGGGACTAGCGGGTCAAGAGACCCAGTACTTC.

V and J are TRBV6-4 and TRBJ2-3, with 7 bases identical to TRBD1. The CDR3 has 14 amino acids. V shed 4 bases and J 0 bases; nucleotides not matched to a gene: 1. Germline loops: CDR1 MRHNA, CDR2 SNTAGT. DNA for the CDR3: TGTGCCAGCAGTGCAGGGGGAAGCACAGATACGCAGTATTTT. Translation gives CASSAGGSTDTQYF.

The chain couples TRBV9 to TRBJ2-2; 9 positions agree with TRBD1. There are 14 residues in the CDR3. J was trimmed by 5 bases and V by 3 bases; bases with no gene match: 2. Germline V gene data show CDR1 as SGDLS and CDR2 as YYNGEE. The CDR3 sequence: CASSGGTGTGELFF. The CDR3 coding sequence is TGTGCCAGCAGCGGAGGGACAGGGACCGGGGAGCTGTTTTTT. The entire variable domain, with the rest obtained from reference TRBV9 and TRBJ2-2, is as follows: DSGVTQTPKHLITATGQRVTLRCSPRSGDLSVYWYQQSLDQGLQFLIQYYNGEERAKGNILERFSAQQFPDLHSELNLSSLELGDSALYFCASSGGTGTGELFFGEGSRLTVL.

The sample holds one count of this clone. The V call is TRBV9, the J call TRBJ1-5, with TRBD1 matching 7 bases. CDR1 is SGDLS and CDR2 is YYNGEE in the germline V gene. V lost 5 bases, J lost 2 bases, and 7 bases stayed unmatched. CDR3 size: 15 residues. The CDR3 spells CASRAKGAGNQPQHF. CDR3 in DNA: TGTGCCAGCAGGGCTAAGGGGGCAGGCAATCAGCCCCAGCATTTT. Complete variable domain (other parts from reference TRBV9 and TRBJ1-5): DSGVTQTPKHLITATGQRVTLRCSPRSGDLSVYWYQQSLDQGLQFLIQYYNGEERAKGNILERFSAQQFPDLHSELNLSSLELGDSALYFCASRAKGAGNQPQHFGDGTRLSIL.

This chain uses TRBV30 with TRBJ2-5; TRBD2 might be the D (5 bases). Germline V gives CDR1 GTSNPN, CDR2 SVGIG (reference sequence). This CDR3 comprises 13 residues. V was clipped by 2 bases and J by 4 bases, with 11 bases between them. DNA for the CDR3: TGTGCCTGGAGTAGAAGGGAGCGAGAGACCCAGTACTTC. Translating gives CAWSRRERETQYF.

The chain combines TRBV9 with TRBJ1-2; no firm D call. Trimming cost V 0 bases and J 4 bases, with 19 bases left between them. The CDR3 contains 17 residues. From germline, CDR1 is SGDLS and CDR2 YYNGEE. CDR3 protein: CASSVESTRDWSYGYTF. The CDR3 coding sequence is TGTGCCAGCAGCGTAGAGAGTACGAGGGATTGGTCCTATGGCTACACCTTC.

This clone was seen a single time. The genes are TRBV12-5 and TRBJ1-1; perhaps TRBD1 as D (5 bases). The germline CDR1 and CDR2 sequences are LGHNT and FRNRAP. Trimming took off 3 bases at V and 2 bases at J, with 7 bases between the two ends. The CDR3 sequence is 13 residues long. The CDR3 reads CASGLGANTEAFF. In DNA, the CDR3 is TGTGCTAGTGGTTTAGGGGCTAACACTGAAGCTTTCTTT.

Points on this clone: The same CDR3 can be traced to other DNA sequences in this sample. This chain links TRBV18 with TRBJ1-4; TRBD1 agrees at 9 bases. This CDR3 has 14 amino acids. The germline gives CDR1 KGHSH, CDR2 LQKENI. The J segment lost 5 bases and the V segment lost 3 bases, leaving 1 base of the junction unmatched. CDR3 protein: CASSPGQGNEKLFF. DNA for the CDR3: TGTGCCAGCTCACCGGGACAGGGAAATGAAAAACTGTTTTTT.

The chain couples TRBV30 to TRBJ1-1, with TRBD1 matching over 7 bases. After removal of 8 bases from V and 0 bases from J, the junction contained 6 bases not matched to a gene. The CDR3 is made up of 13 amino acids. Germline assignment: CDR1 GTSNPN and CDR2 SVGIG (reference sequence). The CDR3 is CARTGLMNTEAFF. CDR3 DNA: TGTGCCCGGACAGGCCTCATGAACACTGAAGCTTTCTTT.

The rearrangement links TRBV5-1 to TRBJ1-1; 9 nucleotides line up with TRBD1. The CDR3 is 16 residues long. Unmatched junction bases numbered 5, after V lost 2 bases and J lost 0 bases. Germline CDR1 is SGHRS and CDR2 is YFSETQ. The CDR3 reads CASSLTGQGLNTEAFF. CDR3 in DNA: TGCGCCAGCAGCTTAACTGGACAGGGGCTGAACACTGAAGCTTTCTTT.

J is TRBJ2-3 and V is TRBV6-4; 7 bases line up with TRBD1. Trimming took 2 bases from V and 7 from J; bases not matched to a gene: 9. The CDR3 spans 15 residues. Germline CDR1 MRHNA, CDR2 SNTAGT. The CDR3 coding sequence is TGTGCCAGCAGTGACCGGACAGGTCGTCCAAATACGCAGTATTTT. Translation: CASSDRTGRPNTQYF.

The chain carries TRBV6-5 and TRBJ1-2; D is possibly TRBD1 (6 bases). Germline lookup yields CDR1 MNHEY and CDR2 SVGAGI. CDR3 length: 13 residues. V was clipped by 3 bases and J by 8 bases, with 13 bases between them. The CDR3 here is CASSYGTLGGYTF. The CDR3 DNA follows: TGTGCCAGCAGTTATGGGACATTAGGGGGCTACACCTTC.

The CDR3: CASSQKERGAGNSPLHF. The DNA for the CDR3 is TGTGCCAGCTCACAGAAAGAAAGGGGCGCGGGGAATTCACCCCTCCACTTT. This rearrangement joins TRBV18 to TRBJ1-6; TRBD1 is a possible D gene (5 bases). This CDR3 region has 17 residues. V gave up 4 bases and J gave up 7 bases, with 20 bases separating them. The germline CDR1 and CDR2 sequences are KGHSH and LQKENI.

This clone appeared a few times. CDR3 protein: CASSYSWTGNTEAFF. The CDR3 DNA is TGTGCCAGCAGTTACTCCTGGACAGGGAACACTGAAGCTTTCTTT. V usage is TRBV6-5 and J usage is TRBJ1-1; 7 bases are a match to TRBD1. From germline, CDR1 is MNHEY and CDR2 SVGAGI. Unmatched junction bases numbered 2, after V lost 0 bases and J lost 1 base. This CDR3 has 15 residues.

This chain connects TRBV28 to TRBJ1-3, with D possibly TRBD1 on 5 matching bases. Trimming took off 4 bases at V and 0 bases at J, with 19 bases between the two ends. Looked up from germline, CDR1 is MDHEN and CDR2 is SYDVKM. This CDR3 has 18 residues. The CDR3 DNA reads as TGTGCCAGCAGTTCCCCGACAGTCAGTTTTTCCTCTGGAAACACCATATATTTT. Protein sequence: CASSSPTVSFSSGNTIYF.

This clone was detected only a few times. The rearrangement uses TRBV27 and TRBJ2-5, with a weak D call TRBD2 (5 bases). Germline CDR1 reads MNHEY; CDR2 reads SMNVEV (reference sequence). This CDR3 comprises 14 residues. The V end lost 2 bases, the J end lost 2 bases, and 9 bases lay between the germline ends. The CDR3 DNA follows: TGTGCCAGCAGTTTACGGAGGAATCAAGAGACCCAGTACTTC. Residues: CASSLRRNQETQYF.

The V call is TRBV11-3, the J call TRBJ2-5; a weak D match, TRBD1 (5 bases). Germline values: CDR1 SGHNT, CDR2 YENEEA. V was cut by 1 base and J by 0 bases, with 9 bases left in between. This CDR3 has 15 amino acids. The CDR3 loop is CASSLGRANQETQYF. The CDR3 DNA follows: TGTGCCAGCAGCTTAGGCAGGGCGAACCAAGAGACCCAGTACTTC. Full variable domain (rest looked up from reference TRBV11-3 and TRBJ2-5): EAGVVQSPRYKIIEKKQPVAFWCNPISGHNTLYWYLQNLGQGPELLIRYENEEAVDDSQLPKDRFSAERLKGVDSTLKIQPAELGDSAVYLCASSLGRANQETQYFGPGTRLLVL.

The chain links TRBV2 to TRBJ2-7, with 7 bases fitting TRBD1. Trimming at V came to 2 bases and at J to 2 bases, leaving 12 bases not matched to a gene. The germline V gene encodes CDR1 SNHLY and CDR2 FYNNEI. CDR3 size: 17 residues. The CDR3 region is CASSETLTGSQPYEQYF. DNA of the CDR3: TGTGCCAGCAGTGAAACCTTGACAGGGTCCCAACCCTACGAGCAGTACTTC.

The chain is built from TRBV15 and TRBJ2-7; TRBD1 matches at 10 bases. V lost 5 bases to trimming and J lost 1 base; unmatched junction nucleotides: 5. The CDR3 runs 15 residues. Germline CDR1 and CDR2: LNHNV and YYDKDF (reference sequence). The CDR3 DNA follows: TGTGCCACCAGCCTGGGACAGGGGAGGTCCTACGAGCAGTACTTC. It translates to CATSLGQGRSYEQYF.

V and J are TRBV27 and TRBJ2-6, with D perhaps matching TRBD1 (6 bases). Germline assignment: CDR1 MNHEY and CDR2 SMNVEV (reference sequence). Trimming stripped 7 bases from V and 2 bases from J, with 15 bases between. This CDR3 spans 16 amino acids. CDR3 nucleotides: TGTGCCAGCACCTCTTCCAGGGGCGCTGGGGCCAACGTCCTGACTTTC. It codes for CASTSSRGAGANVLTF.